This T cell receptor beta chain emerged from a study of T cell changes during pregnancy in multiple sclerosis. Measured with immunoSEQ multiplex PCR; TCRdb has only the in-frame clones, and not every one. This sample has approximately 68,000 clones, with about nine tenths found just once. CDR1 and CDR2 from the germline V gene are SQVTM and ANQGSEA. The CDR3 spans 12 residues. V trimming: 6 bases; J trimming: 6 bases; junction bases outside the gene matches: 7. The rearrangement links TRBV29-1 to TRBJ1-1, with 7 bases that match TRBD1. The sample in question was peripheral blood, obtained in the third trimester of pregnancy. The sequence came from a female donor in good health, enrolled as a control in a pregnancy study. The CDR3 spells CSVNRGSAEAFF. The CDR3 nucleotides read TGCAGCGTCAACAGGGGCTCCGCTGAAGCTTTCTTT.